This T cell receptor (beta chain) originates from a study of T cell responses to AZD1222 COVID-19 vaccine. At the level of the study: Analysis merged second doses at about 4 or about 12 weeks.

Produced via immunoSEQ multiplex PCR; TCRdb's table is partial and in-frame only. The repertoire consists of 150,000 to 200,000 clones, with just under 90% occurring once and the leading ten covering under 6.5%. There are 18 residues in the CDR3. V trimming: 2 bases; J trimming: 5 bases; junction bases outside the gene matches: 13. CDR1 and CDR2 from the germline V gene are ENHRY and SYGVKD. Regarding the study as a whole: Mostly white British, mostly female donors; authors suggested clonal diversity may be underestimated. Only 5 to 7 AZD1222 recipients were seropositive at baseline.

Note on this clone: The antigen is unknown.

The J gene is TRBJ1-4, the V gene TRBV10-3; 8 bases are a match to TRBD1. This TCR was recovered from an adult in good health. The material sequenced was peripheral blood, taken on day 0 of AZD1222 vaccination. CDR3 nucleotide sequence: TGTGCCATCAGTGAGACGTCAGGGGGCAAGCGGAAAAATGAAAAACTGTTTTTT. It translates to CAISETSGGKRKNEKLFF.